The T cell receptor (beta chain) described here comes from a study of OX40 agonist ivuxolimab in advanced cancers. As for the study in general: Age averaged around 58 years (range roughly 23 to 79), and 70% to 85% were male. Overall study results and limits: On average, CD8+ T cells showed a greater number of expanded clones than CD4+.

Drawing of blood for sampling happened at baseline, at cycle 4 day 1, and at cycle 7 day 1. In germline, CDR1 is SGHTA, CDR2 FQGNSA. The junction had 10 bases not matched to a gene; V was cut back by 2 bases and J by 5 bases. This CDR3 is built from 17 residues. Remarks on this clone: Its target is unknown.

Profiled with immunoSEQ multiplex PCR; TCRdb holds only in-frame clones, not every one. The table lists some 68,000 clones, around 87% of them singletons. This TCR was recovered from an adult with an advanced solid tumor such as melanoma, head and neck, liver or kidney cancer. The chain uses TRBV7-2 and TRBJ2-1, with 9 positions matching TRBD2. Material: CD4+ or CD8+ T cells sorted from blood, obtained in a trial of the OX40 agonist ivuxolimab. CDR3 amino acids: CASSLPSGRSLDNEQFF. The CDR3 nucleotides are TGTGCCAGCAGCTTACCGAGCGGGAGGTCCCTCGACAATGAGCAGTTCTTC.